Sequencing of this T cell receptor (beta chain) was carried out in a study of blood T cells in healthy people across ages. Sample-barcoded 5' priming and a J-beta primer mix drove a second PCR of roughly 6 to 12 cycles. TCRdb used MiXCR to reprocess the 5' RACE reads, holding one entry per CDR3 protein. The sample has 1 million to 1.2 million distinct CDR3 sequences; 30% to 40% are singletons. Study-wide points: The authors considered diversity estimates from one million T cells to be underestimates.

Many counts were recorded for this clonotype. Its antigen is as yet unknown. V lost 3 bases to trimming and J lost 5 bases; unmatched junction nucleotides: 2. The CDR3 has 13 amino acids. Germline V gene data show CDR1 as SGHTA and CDR2 as FQGNSA. The source is a man aged 18 to 30 in good health. The specimen sequenced was blood. This chain links TRBV7-2 with TRBJ2-5, with 8 bases aligning to TRBD1. CDR3 nucleotide sequence: TGTGCCAGCAGCTTCACAGGGGGGGAGACCCAGTACTTC. The encoded protein is CASSFTGGETQYF.